This T cell receptor beta chain was recovered during a study of blood T cell repertoires in COVID-19. CDR1 and CDR2 from the germline V gene are SGDLS and YYNGEE. V lost 4 bases and J lost 7, with 11 bases in between. CDR3 length equals 12 residues. TCRdb's table, derived via immunoSEQ multiplex PCR, lists solely in-frame clones and lacks some. The data contain some 83,000 clones, about 91% of them singletons. The chain recombines TRBV9 with TRBJ1-2, with a weak D call TRBD1 (5 bases). Sequencing was done on a sample of peripheral blood. The sequence came from a man between 60 and 75 years old with acute or convalescent COVID-19. The CDR3 DNA is TGTGCCAGCAGCCCCTGGGGGGGTGGCTACACCTTC. Amino acids: CASSPWGGGYTF.